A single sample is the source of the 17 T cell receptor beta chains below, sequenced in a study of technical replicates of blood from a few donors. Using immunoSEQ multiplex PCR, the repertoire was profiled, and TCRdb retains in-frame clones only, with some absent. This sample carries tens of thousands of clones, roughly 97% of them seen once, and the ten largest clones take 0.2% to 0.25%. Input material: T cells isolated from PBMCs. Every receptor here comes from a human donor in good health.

CDR3 coding DNA: TGTGCCAGCCATGATACGGGAACCACCTACGAGCAGTACTTC. Residues: CASHDTGTTYEQYF. The chain employs TRBV28 and TRBJ2-7, with D tentatively TRBD2 (5 bases). The V end lost 8 bases, the J end lost 2 bases, and 16 bases lay between the germline ends. This CDR3 is 14 amino acids long. Germline CDR1 and CDR2: MDHEN and SYDVKM.

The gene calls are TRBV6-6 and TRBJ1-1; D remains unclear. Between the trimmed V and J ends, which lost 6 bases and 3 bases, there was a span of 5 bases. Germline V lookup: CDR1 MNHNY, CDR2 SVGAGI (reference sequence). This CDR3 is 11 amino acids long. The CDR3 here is CASRGDTEAFF. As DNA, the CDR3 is TGTGCCAGCAGGGGAGACACTGAAGCTTTCTTT.

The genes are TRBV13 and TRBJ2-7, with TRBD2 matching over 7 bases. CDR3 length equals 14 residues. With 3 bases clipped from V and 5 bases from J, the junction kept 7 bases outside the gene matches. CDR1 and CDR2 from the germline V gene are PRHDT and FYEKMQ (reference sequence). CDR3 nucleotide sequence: TGTGCCAGCAGCTTGAGCGGGATCGGTGACGAGCAGTACTTC. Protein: CASSLSGIGDEQYF. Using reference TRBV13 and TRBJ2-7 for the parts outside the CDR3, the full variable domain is AAGVIQSPRHLIKEKRETATLKCYPIPRHDTVYWYQQGPGQDPQFLISFYEKMQSDKGSIPDRFSAQQFSDYHSELNMSSLELGDSALYFCASSLSGIGDEQYFGPGTRLTVT.

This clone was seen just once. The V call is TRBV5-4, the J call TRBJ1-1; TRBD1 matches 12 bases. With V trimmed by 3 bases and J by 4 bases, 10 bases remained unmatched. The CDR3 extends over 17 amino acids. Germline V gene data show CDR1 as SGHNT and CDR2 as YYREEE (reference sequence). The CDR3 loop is CASSWRGQGAAPTEAFF. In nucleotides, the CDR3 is TGTGCCAGCAGCTGGAGGGGACAGGGGGCCGCGCCCACTGAAGCTTTCTTT.

CDR3 region: CASRLNMGFAGVEFF. The CDR3, as DNA: TGTGCCAGCAGACTCAACATGGGTTTCGCGGGAGTTGAGTTCTTC. The chain is built from TRBV6-5 and TRBJ2-1; the match to TRBD2 covers 7 bases. J gave up 14 bases and V 6 bases, and 19 bases lay outside the gene matches. The germline V gene has CDR1 MNHEY and CDR2 SVGAGI. The length of the CDR3 is 15 residues.

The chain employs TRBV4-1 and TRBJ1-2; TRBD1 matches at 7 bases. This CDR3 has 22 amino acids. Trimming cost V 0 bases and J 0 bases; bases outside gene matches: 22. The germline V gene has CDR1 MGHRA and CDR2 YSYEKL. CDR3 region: CASSQDRLGVYHRDSTNYGYTF. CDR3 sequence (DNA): TGCGCCAGCAGCCAAGATCGATTGGGCGTGTATCACCGGGACAGCACTAACTATGGCTACACCTTC.

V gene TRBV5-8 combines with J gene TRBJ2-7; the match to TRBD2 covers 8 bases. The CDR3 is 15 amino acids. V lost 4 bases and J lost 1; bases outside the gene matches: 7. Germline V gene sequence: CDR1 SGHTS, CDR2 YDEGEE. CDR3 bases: TGTGCCAGCAGCATCGGACTAGCAGGGTCCTACGAGCAGTACTTC. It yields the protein CASSIGLAGSYEQYF.

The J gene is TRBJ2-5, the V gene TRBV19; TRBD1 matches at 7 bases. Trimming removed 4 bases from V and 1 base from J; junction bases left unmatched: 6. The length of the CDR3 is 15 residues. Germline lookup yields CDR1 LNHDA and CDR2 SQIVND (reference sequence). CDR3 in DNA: TGTGCCAGTAGTACTTGGGACAGTACCCAAGAGACCCAGTACTTC. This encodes CASSTWDSTQETQYF.

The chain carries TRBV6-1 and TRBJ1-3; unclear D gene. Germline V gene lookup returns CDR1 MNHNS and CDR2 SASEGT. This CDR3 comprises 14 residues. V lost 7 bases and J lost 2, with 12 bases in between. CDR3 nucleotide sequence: TGTGCCAGCACCTCGACTAGGGCTGGAAACACCATATATTTT. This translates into CASTSTRAGNTIYF.

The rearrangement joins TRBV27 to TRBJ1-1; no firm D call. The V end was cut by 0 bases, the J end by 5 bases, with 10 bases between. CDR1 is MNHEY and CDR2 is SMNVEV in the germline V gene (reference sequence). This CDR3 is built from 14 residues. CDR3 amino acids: CASSLSERRTEAFF. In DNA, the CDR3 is TGTGCCAGCAGTTTATCGGAGAGGCGGACTGAAGCTTTCTTT.

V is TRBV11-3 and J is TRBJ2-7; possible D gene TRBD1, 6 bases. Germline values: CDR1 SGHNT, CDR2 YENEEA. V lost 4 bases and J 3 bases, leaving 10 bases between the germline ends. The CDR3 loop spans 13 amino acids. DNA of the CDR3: TGTGCCAGCAGCTCCGGGACACTCTACGAGCAGTACTTC. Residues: CASSSGTLYEQYF.

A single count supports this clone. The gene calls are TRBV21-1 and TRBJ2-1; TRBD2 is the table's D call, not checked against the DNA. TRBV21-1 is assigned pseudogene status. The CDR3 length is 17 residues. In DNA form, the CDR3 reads TGTGCCAGCAGCACAAAGCTTAGCGACCTCTACAATTTGGAGCAGTTCTTC. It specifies CASSTKLSDLYNLEQFF.

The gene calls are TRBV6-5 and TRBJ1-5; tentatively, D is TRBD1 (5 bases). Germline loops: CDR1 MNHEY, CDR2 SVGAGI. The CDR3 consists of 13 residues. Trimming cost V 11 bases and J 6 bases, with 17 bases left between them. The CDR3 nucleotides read TGTGCCCGCCACGGAGGGGTCGGTCAGCCCCAGCATTTT. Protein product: CARHGGVGQPQHF.

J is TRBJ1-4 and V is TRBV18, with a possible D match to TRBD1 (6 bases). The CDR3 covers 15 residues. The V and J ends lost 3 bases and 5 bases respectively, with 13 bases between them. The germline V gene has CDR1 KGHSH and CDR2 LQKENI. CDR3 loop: CASSPVRDKNEKLFF. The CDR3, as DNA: TGTGCCAGCTCACCGGTCCGGGACAAAAATGAAAAACTGTTTTTT.

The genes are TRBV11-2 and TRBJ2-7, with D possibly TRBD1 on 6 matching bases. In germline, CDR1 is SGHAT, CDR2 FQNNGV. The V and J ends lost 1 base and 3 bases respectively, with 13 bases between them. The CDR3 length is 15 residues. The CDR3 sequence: CASSLGLDSGYEQYF. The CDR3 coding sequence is TGTGCCAGCAGCTTAGGCCTGGACAGTGGCTACGAGCAGTACTTC.

The CDR3 DNA is TGTGCCAGCAGTGAAGATCTGAGGGTTGGGAGCTATGGCTACACCTTC. As protein: CASSEDLRVGSYGYTF. The genes are TRBV2 and TRBJ1-2; D gene unclear. The CDR3 spans 16 residues. Trimming left V 1 base short and J 4 bases short, with 16 bases between. Germline CDR1 and CDR2: SNHLY and FYNNEI.

The CDR3 here is CASRTTGGVAYGYTF. The DNA of the CDR3 is TGTGCCAGCAGGACCACGGGGGGCGTAGCCTATGGCTACACCTTC. The gene calls are TRBV27 and TRBJ1-2, with D maybe TRBD1 (6 bases). CDR1 is MNHEY, CDR2 SMNVEV, per germline (reference sequence). The CDR3 is made up of 15 amino acids. The germline V and J ends were trimmed by 6 bases and 4 bases, with 18 bases remaining between them.